This TCR beta chain was sequenced in a study of shared clonotypes between healthy human individuals. Study-level information: A donor's plate count was three for CD4 naive and three for CD4 memory; CD8 naive had two and CD8 memory one.

General study findings and limits: Shared clonotypes: about 5.3% naive CD4, 3% to 3.5% naive CD8, less than 2.5% memory CD4, about 0.41% memory CD8.

A word on this clone: The antigen remains undetermined.

The protocol was immunoSEQ multiplex PCR, while the TCRdb copy is restricted to in-frame clones and leaves out a portion. Among around 690,000 clones, 90% were seen once, and the ten largest hold 30% to 35%. The CDR3 contains 16 residues. Germline assignment: CDR1 SQVTM and CDR2 ANQGSEA. V dropped 3 bases and J dropped 5; count of bases not matched to a gene: 6. V is TRBV29-1 and J is TRBJ2-2, with 13 bases aligning to TRBD2. Sequencing used memory CD8+ T cells from PBMCs. Specified subset: CD45RO+ cells pooled with CCR7-negative TemRA cells. This clonotype was obtained from a man aged 18-30 years in good health. Some clones in this sample may be carry-over from other donors' samples. Here the CDR3 reads CSVDGLAGVRTGELFF. As DNA, the CDR3 is TGCAGCGTTGACGGACTAGCGGGAGTTCGGACCGGGGAGCTGTTTTTT.